This record covers a single T cell receptor (beta chain). Its antigen is still unknown. No quality values exist for individual bases; no much larger clone is one base distant. Each sample was amplified as two independent genomic DNA replicates: roughly 0.5 ug for blood and about 1.4 ug for tumor or normal breast. TCRB sequencing of genomic DNA was carried out with the ImmunoSeq Intro kit according to the manufacturer's instructions. For absolute quantification, the roughly 30-cycle multiplex PCR included proprietary primers along with spike-in control sequences. An 87-bp fragment spanning the CDR3 and flanking V and J genes was sequenced with single-end 150-bp reads. Seven samples, each with two replicates, were multiplexed per lane of an Illumina MiSeq using version 3.0 chemistry. The paper's processing steps were these. Raw data were processed with the vendor's proprietary pipeline, and both replicates were merged into a single result per sample. To define clonotypes, the study grouped productive rearrangements that shared the V-gene family, CDR3 amino acid sequence and J-gene segment. Clonality was computed as 1 minus the normalized Shannon entropy (Pielou evenness) of TCRB abundances. T cell density was estimated by dividing total templates by the number of input cells inferred from the DNA input amount. Recon with default parameters was used to estimate total repertoire diversity and clonality. A clonotype counted as tumor-enriched if its abundance in tumor exceeded 0.1% and was at least 32-fold higher than its abundance in normal breast. TCRdb's version of the immuneACCESS table is confined to in-frame rearrangements and falls short of the full clone set. An unresolved V gene accounts for under half of the shortfall where checked; the remainder is of unknown origin. From that table come the V and J calls and clone size; the DNA was used to work out D and trimming. The sample table contains approximately 10,000 clones; only one count was recorded for around 70% of them. The top ten clonotypes cover more than 20% of the sample.

About 18-55 mg of tumor tissue was diced, and more than 3 ug of DNA was typically obtained. The study profiled bulk TCR beta-chain repertoires in matched peripheral blood, tumor and adjacent normal breast tissue taken from some 15 patients with early-stage breast cancer. After resection, tumor tissue identified by eye was cut out and put into prechilled RNAlater. Tumor tissue (about 20-50 mg) was diced and then homogenized with a TissueLyser II in RLTplus buffer containing beta-mercaptoethanol and antifoaming agent. The Qiagen AllPrep DNA/RNA Mini kit was used for genomic DNA extraction. The record originates from a study of early stage breast cancer tumors listed by TCRdb under 2017. In terms of the full investigation: Of the roughly 15 invasive breast tumors, about a dozen were found to be estrogen receptor-positive, progesterone receptor-positive and HER2-negative. On average, each sample had about 9.9-fold read coverage. Of the approximately twelve ER+/PR+/HER2- tumors, eight were classified as invasive ductal carcinomas and four as invasive lobular carcinomas. A total of some 2.6 million templates, representing about 1.1 million unique clonotypes, were detected across all samples.

In the germline V gene, CDR1 corresponds to SGHTA and CDR2 to FQGNSA. From its cysteine to its phenylalanine, the CDR3 spans 15 amino acids. Only the CDR3 DNA stays, 45 bases, in frame from base 1. V and J are truncated by 10 bases and 0 bases respectively, leaving an intervening sequence of 17 bases. Study-wide conclusions, independent of this receptor: Analysis by tumor subtype was prevented by the small cohort size. Enriched TCRB sequences shared across patients were found to be mostly commonly generated sequences that were unlikely to play an important role in the tumor microenvironment. Repertoires from blood and normal breast were more alike than repertoires from blood and tumor, and in about 85% of the 16 patients, comparing each tissue with blood separated tumor from normal. Sequencing bulk genomic DNA from unsorted cells could not capture chain pairing or functional markers like CD4, CD8 and FOXP3. Compared with adjacent normal breast tissue, tumors had higher clonality and roughly 2.4-fold greater T cell density.

The source material was breast tumor tissue. The sequence was collected from a person aged 40-50 years with breast cancer. The sequence is built from TRBV7-2 and TRBJ2-3, with a weak D call of TRBD1 (6 bases match). The CDR3 reads as follows: CATNRAGASTDTQYF. The DNA reads as follows: TGTGCCACCAACAGGGCCGGGGCCAGCACAGATACGCAGTATTTT.